This T cell receptor beta chain was retrieved from a study of blood T cells in healthy people across ages. Together with a sample-barcoded 5' primer, a J-beta primer mix was included in a second PCR lasting roughly 6 to 12 cycles. TCRdb ran MiXCR on the 5' RACE reads and lists one entry per CDR3 protein. The table shows hundreds of thousands of distinct CDR3 sequences, with about 30% occurring only once. Worth noting for this clonotype: Its antigen is still unknown.

Isolating PBMCs gave at least 6 million of these cells per sample. CDR1 and CDR2 (germline): DFQATT, SNEGSKA (reference sequence). The V end was cut by 1 base, the J end by 6 bases, with 22 bases between. This CDR3 comprises 16 residues. Notes on the study in general: Aged donors had fewer naive CD4+ cells and lower diversity than long-lived donors.

The origin of this receptor is a woman of 80 years or more in good health. The sequencing input was blood. The chain combines TRBV20-1 with TRBJ2-7; possible D gene TRBD1, 5 bases. The CDR3 spells CSARVDRTLSQGEQYF. The CDR3, as DNA: TGCAGTGCTAGAGTTGACCGGACCCTCTCCCAGGGCGAGCAGTACTTC.